The clone carrying this T cell receptor (beta chain) was recorded many times. Its antigen remains unidentified. The unsorted libraries were produced from 2 million PBMCs held at -80 C. The data were obtained in a study of neurological immune-mediated disorders. Overall study results and limits: The repertoires of 18 of 34 multiple sclerosis patients fell into one related-CDR3 cluster (a possible signature) under phylogenetic grouping.

The germline V gene has CDR1 SGDLS and CDR2 YYNGEE. The ends were cut back, 4 bases at V and 3 bases at J, with 16 bases in the middle. The CDR3 runs to 15 residues. The cDNA was synthesized by means of template-switch 5'RACE, which was carried out with 10-nucleotide random UMIs. From the 5' RACE reads, TCRdb called clonotypes with MiXCR, one entry per CDR3 protein. The profile shows tens of thousands of distinct CDR3 sequences, around 4.5% of them singletons. The chain combines TRBV9 with TRBJ1-1; tentative D call: TRBD1 (5 bases). Source material: PBMCs. This sequence was found in a woman aged 55-70 years with multiple sclerosis. In nucleotides, the CDR3 is TGTGCCAGCAGCCCCCAGGAAGGGGAATACACTGAAGCTTTCTTT. It encodes CASSPQEGEYTEAFF.